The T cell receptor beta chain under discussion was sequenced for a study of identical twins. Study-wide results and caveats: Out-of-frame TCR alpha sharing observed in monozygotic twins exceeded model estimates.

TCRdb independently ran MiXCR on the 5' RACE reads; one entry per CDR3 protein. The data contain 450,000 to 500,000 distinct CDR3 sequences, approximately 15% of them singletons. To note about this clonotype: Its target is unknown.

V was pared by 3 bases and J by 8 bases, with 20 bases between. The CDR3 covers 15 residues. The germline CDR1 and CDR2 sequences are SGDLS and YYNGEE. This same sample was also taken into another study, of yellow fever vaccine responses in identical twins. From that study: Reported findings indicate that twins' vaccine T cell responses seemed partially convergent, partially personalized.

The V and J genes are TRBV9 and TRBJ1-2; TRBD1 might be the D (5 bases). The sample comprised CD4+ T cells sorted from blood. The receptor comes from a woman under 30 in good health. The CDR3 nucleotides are TGTGCCAGCAGCGCAGACTCCGGGACCCTGAGGGGCTACACCTTC. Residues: CASSADSGTLRGYTF.